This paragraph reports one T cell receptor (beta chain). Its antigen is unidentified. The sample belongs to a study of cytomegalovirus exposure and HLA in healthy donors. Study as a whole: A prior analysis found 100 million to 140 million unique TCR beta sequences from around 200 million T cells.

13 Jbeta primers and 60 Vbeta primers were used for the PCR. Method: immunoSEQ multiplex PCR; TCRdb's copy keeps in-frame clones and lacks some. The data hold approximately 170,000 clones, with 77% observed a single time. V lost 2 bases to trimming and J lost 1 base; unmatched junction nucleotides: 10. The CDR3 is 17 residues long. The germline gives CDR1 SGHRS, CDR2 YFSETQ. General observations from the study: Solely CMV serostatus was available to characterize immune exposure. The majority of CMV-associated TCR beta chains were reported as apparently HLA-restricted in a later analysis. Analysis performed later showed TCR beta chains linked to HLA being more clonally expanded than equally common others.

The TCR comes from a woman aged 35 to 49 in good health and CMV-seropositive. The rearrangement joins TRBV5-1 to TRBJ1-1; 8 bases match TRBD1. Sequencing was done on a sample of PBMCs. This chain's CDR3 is CASSFRNRGDGNTEAFF. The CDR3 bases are TGCGCCAGCAGCTTTAGAAACAGGGGGGACGGGAACACTGAAGCTTTCTTT. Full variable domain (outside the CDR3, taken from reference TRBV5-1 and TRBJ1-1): KAGVTQTPRYLIKTRGQQVTLSCSPISGHRSVSWYQQTPGQGLQFLFEYFSETQRNKGNFPGRFSGRQFSNSRSEMNVSTLELGDSALYLCASSFRNRGDGNTEAFFGQGTRLTVV.